The 27 T cell receptor beta chains presented below share a single source sample, sequenced in a study of T cells after yellow fever vaccination. TCRdb re-analysed the 5' RACE reads in MiXCR, keeping a single row per CDR3 protein. The sample records 140,000 to 150,000 distinct CDR3 sequences, 6.6% being singletons. The source was CD4+ T cells sorted from PBMCs, collected 10 days after the yellow fever booster vaccination. All receptors derive from a man aged 30 to 45 who received the YFV17D yellow fever vaccine.

The chain's CDR3 is CASSLVRGRSYNEQYF. CDR3 DNA sequence: TGTGCCAGCAGCTTAGTAAGGGGGAGGTCCTATAACGAGCAGTACTTC. The chain has TRBV7-8 and TRBJ2-7; D might be TRBD1 or TRBD2, each matching 6 bases. V dropped 1 base and J dropped 5 bases, with 18 bases sitting between them. CDR1 SGHVS and CDR2 FQNEAQ come from the germline V gene. The CDR3 covers 16 residues.

This clonotype was counted at least ten times. V usage is TRBV7-6 and J usage is TRBJ2-5, with 8 bases aligning to TRBD2. The CDR3 is made up of 14 amino acids. CDR1 and CDR2 from the germline V gene are SGHVS and FNYEAQ. The junction had 2 bases not matched to a gene; V was cut back by 3 bases and J by 2 bases. CDR3 DNA sequence: TGTGCCAGCAGCTTGACTAGCGCTCAAGAGACCCAGTACTTC. Amino acids: CASSLTSAQETQYF.

This clonotype was detected ten times or more. The DNA of the CDR3 is TGCGCCAGCAGCTTGGCCCCTAGCGGGATAGAAGCGCAGTTCTTC. Translated, it gives CASSLAPSGIEAQFF. This sequence joins TRBV5-1 and TRBJ2-1, with 9 bases fitting TRBD2. Germline values: CDR1 SGHRS, CDR2 YFSETQ. Germline trimming cut 0 bases from V and 12 bases from J; bases unmatched to any gene: 10. The CDR3 totals 15 residues.

The table lists this clonotype with many counts. The chain uses TRBV6-2 or TRBV6-3 and TRBJ2-1; D is perhaps TRBD1 or TRBD2 (6 bases each). Germline V gene lookup returns CDR1 MNHEY and CDR2 SVGEGT. The V gene lost 4 bases and the J gene lost 8 bases, with 24 bases spanning the gap. The CDR3 runs to 17 residues. CDR3 region: CASSWNPRGALGDEQFF. The CDR3 coding sequence is TGTGCCAGCAGTTGGAACCCGAGGGGGGCCCTAGGAGATGAGCAGTTCTTC.

This clonotype was detected many times. The chain couples TRBV29-1 to TRBJ2-5; D could derive from TRBD1 or TRBD2 (5 bases each). Germline V gives CDR1 SQVTM, CDR2 ANQGSEA. This CDR3 has 12 residues. V lost 6 bases and J 1 base, leaving 9 bases between the germline ends. CDR3 nucleotides: TGCAGCGTGAAGAGGGGCCAAGAGACCCAGTACTTC. This sequence encodes CSVKRGQETQYF.

This clonotype was counted between two and nine times. The rearrangement uses TRBV4-3 and TRBJ1-3, with D unresolved. Trimming took off 0 bases at V and 6 bases at J, with 12 bases between the two ends. The CDR3 consists of 15 residues. Germline assignment: CDR1 LGHNA and CDR2 YSLEER. CDR3 sequence reads: CASSQERLSLNTIYF. CDR3 coding DNA: TGCGCCAGCAGCCAAGAACGACTGTCGTTAAACACCATATATTTT.

This clonotype was seen a few times. The chain joins TRBV7-8 to TRBJ2-5, with TRBD2 identical over 7 bases. Germline CDR1 SGHVS, CDR2 FQNEAQ. The ends lost 1 base at V and 3 bases at J; junction bases unmatched: 8. This CDR3 comprises 16 residues. The chain's CDR3 is CASSLEPRDYKETQYF. The CDR3 coding sequence is TGTGCCAGCAGCTTAGAACCCAGGGACTACAAAGAGACCCAGTACTTC.

V and J are TRBV7-2 and TRBJ1-1; D gene uncertain. Trimming took off 3 bases at V and 7 bases at J, with 9 bases between the two ends. The CDR3 covers 12 residues. In germline, CDR1 is SGHTA, CDR2 FQGNSA. The CDR3 region is CASSFLGSEAFF. CDR3 bases: TGTGCCAGCAGCTTTCTGGGTAGTGAAGCTTTCTTT.

The V and J genes are TRBV7-2 and TRBJ2-7; TRBD2 aligns across 8 bases. This CDR3 spans 13 amino acids. The germline CDR1 and CDR2 sequences are SGHTA and FQGNSA. V lost 2 bases, J lost 6 bases, and 3 bases stayed unmatched. DNA for the CDR3: TGTGCCAGCAGCTTACCCGGGAGGGCCGAGCAGTACTTC. Its translation is CASSLPGRAEQYF.

This clonotype was counted at least ten times. The chain couples TRBV7-3 to TRBJ2-2; 7 nucleotides line up with TRBD2. This CDR3 is 17 amino acids long. Germline values: CDR1 SGHTA, CDR2 FQGTGA. Trimming at V came to 4 bases and at J to 1 base, leaving 9 bases not matched to a gene. In DNA form, the CDR3 reads TGTGCCAGCAGCTCCGAACCTCTAGCGGTGAACACCGGGGAGCTGTTTTTT. Its translation is CASSSEPLAVNTGELFF.

This clonotype was picked up many times. The chain joins TRBV18 to TRBJ2-1; D is unclear. This CDR3 is built from 13 residues. Germline V lookup: CDR1 KGHSH, CDR2 LQKENI. V lost 2 bases, J lost 9 bases, and 11 bases lay in between. For the CDR3, the DNA is TGTGCCAGCTCACCAGTGGGGTTAAGTGAGCAGTTCTTC. This sequence encodes CASSPVGLSEQFF.

This clonotype was counted between two and nine times. The V gene is TRBV28, the J gene TRBJ2-1, with TRBD2 as a possible D gene (7 bases). Germline CDR1 is MDHEN and CDR2 is SYDVKM. This CDR3 is 14 amino acids long. The V end lost 7 bases, the J end lost 2 bases, and 12 bases lay between the germline ends. In nucleotides, the CDR3 is TGTGCCAGCACCCCGGGGGGCACCTACAATGAGCAGTTCTTC. Residues: CASTPGGTYNEQFF.

In its sample, this clonotype was seen many times. Written as DNA, the CDR3 is TGTGCCATCAGTGAGTCAGGGACTAGCGGCCTCCGGGATGAGCAGTTCTTC. Its translation: CAISESGTSGLRDEQFF. The rearrangement links TRBV10-3 to TRBJ2-1; 11 bases match TRBD2. Unmatched junction bases numbered 9, after V lost 0 bases and J lost 8 bases. Germline CDR1 ENHRY, CDR2 SYGVKD. The CDR3 spans 17 residues.

This clonotype was found many times. The rearrangement links TRBV28 to TRBJ2-3; unclear D gene. The CDR3 covers 11 residues. V lost 6 bases and J lost 6, with 7 bases in between. Germline CDR1 reads MDHEN; CDR2 reads SYDVKM. The CDR3 reads CASSEVDTQYF. CDR3 DNA: TGTGCCAGCAGCGAAGTGGATACGCAGTATTTT.

This clonotype was detected ten times or more. The rearrangement uses TRBV19 and TRBJ1-2; 7 positions match TRBD1. V lost 3 bases to trimming and J lost 8 bases; unmatched junction nucleotides: 9. CDR1 and CDR2 from the germline V gene are LNHDA and SQIVND (reference sequence). The CDR3 spans 14 residues. As DNA, the CDR3 is TGTGCCAGTAGTATTGCGGGACAGCGAAGGGGCTACACCTTC. Translating it yields CASSIAGQRRGYTF.

This clonotype was counted ten times or more. The chain has TRBV10-3 and TRBJ2-3, with TRBD1 matching 8 bases. V shed 6 bases, J shed 4 bases, and the junction held 9 bases outside the gene matches. From germline, CDR1 is ENHRY and CDR2 SYGVKD. The CDR3 spans 15 residues. CDR3 nucleotide sequence: TGTGCCATCAGAACGGACAGGGATTTGGCAGATACGCAGTATTTT. It encodes CAIRTDRDLADTQYF.

This clonotype was counted many times. The J gene is TRBJ2-1, the V gene TRBV20-1; tentative D call: TRBD1 (6 bases). Germline V gene lookup returns CDR1 DFQATT and CDR2 SNEGSKA (reference sequence). This CDR3 is 13 amino acids long. In DNA, the CDR3 is TGCGGAGTACGGGACATCTCCTACAATGAGCAGTTCTTC. Its translation is CGVRDISYNEQFF.

J is TRBJ2-2 and V is TRBV24-1; D is perhaps TRBD1 (6 bases). Per the germline V gene, CDR1 is KGHDR and CDR2 is SFDVKD. Trimming stripped 0 bases from V and 4 bases from J, with 26 bases between. The CDR3 is made up of 21 amino acids. CDR3 DNA: TGTGCCACCAGTGATTTGACGCTCTCCCTCGTCCCAGGGGCCGTCACCGGGGAGCTGTTTTTT. This gives the protein CATSDLTLSLVPGAVTGELFF.

This clonotype was counted a few times. This chain links TRBV12-3 or TRBV12-4 with TRBJ2-5; 12 bases align to TRBD2. With 6 bases clipped from V and 4 bases from J, the junction kept 9 bases outside the gene matches. The CDR3 runs 16 residues. The CDR3 sequence is CASSVLAGGPGETQYF. The CDR3 DNA follows: TGTGCCAGCAGCGTCCTAGCGGGAGGGCCTGGAGAGACCCAGTACTTC.

The table lists this clonotype with a few counts. The chain is built from TRBV20-1 and TRBJ1-2, with 10 bases aligning to TRBD1. The J segment lost 2 bases and the V segment lost 3 bases, leaving 3 bases of the junction unmatched. There are 14 residues in the CDR3. Germline CDR1 reads DFQATT; CDR2 reads SNEGSKA (reference sequence). The CDR3 coding sequence is TGCAGTGCTAGTCCGGGACAGGGGAACTATGGCTACACCTTC. The encoded protein is CSASPGQGNYGYTF.

The rearrangement uses TRBV20-1 and TRBJ2-7; 13 bases fit TRBD2. This CDR3 contains 14 residues. V lost 5 bases, J lost 3 bases, and 4 bases stayed unmatched. Per germline, CDR1 DFQATT and CDR2 SNEGSKA (reference sequence). CDR3 bases: TGCAGTGCTGTAACTAGCGGGAGGGTCTACGAGCAGTACTTC. Translating it yields CSAVTSGRVYEQYF.

In its sample, this clonotype was seen a few times. This chain joins TRBV5-1 and TRBJ2-3; 7 bases align to TRBD2. CDR3 length: 15 residues. J gave up 2 bases and V 7 bases, and 10 bases lay outside the gene matches. Germline V gives CDR1 SGHRS, CDR2 YFSETQ. Here the CDR3 reads CASHRGAGSTDTQYF. The CDR3, as DNA: TGCGCCAGCCACCGGGGAGCGGGATCCACAGATACGCAGTATTTT.

This clonotype was seen a few times. V is TRBV20-1 and J is TRBJ1-5; possibly TRBD1 for D (5 bases). The germline gives CDR1 DFQATT, CDR2 SNEGSKA (reference sequence). Trimming pared 4 bases from V and 5 bases from J, leaving 9 bases between. This CDR3 comprises 12 residues. The CDR3 DNA reads TGCAGTGCTACGCAGGGCTATCAGCCCCAGCATTTT. Translating it yields CSATQGYQPQHF.

In its sample, this clonotype was seen many times. The chain is built from TRBV3-1 and TRBJ2-1; D is unresolved. V was pared by 4 bases and J by 6 bases, with 16 bases between. The length of the CDR3 is 15 residues. Per germline, CDR1 LGHDT and CDR2 YNNKEL (reference sequence). CDR3 bases: TGTGCCAGCAGCCCATTGGGCCCCCCGGGCAATGAGCAGTTCTTC. Its protein product is CASSPLGPPGNEQFF.

The chain uses TRBV15 and TRBJ2-5, with D perhaps TRBD1 or TRBD2 (5 bases each). This CDR3 has 16 amino acids. Trimming removed 1 base from V and 2 bases from J, with 14 bases in between. From germline, CDR1 is LNHNV and CDR2 YYDKDF (reference sequence). The CDR3 sequence is CATSRGRDAGQETQYF. CDR3 nucleotides: TGTGCCACCAGCAGAGGTCGGGACGCTGGACAAGAGACCCAGTACTTC.

This clonotype has ten or more counts. The CDR3 DNA sequence: TGTGCCAGCAGCTCATTTCGGACTAGCGGCTACGAGCAGTACTTC. Its protein is CASSSFRTSGYEQYF. The chain is built from TRBV7-2 and TRBJ2-7; TRBD2 aligns across 10 bases. J lost 3 bases, V lost 4 bases, and 6 bases had no gene match. The CDR3 covers 15 residues. CDR1 and CDR2 from the germline V gene are SGHTA and FQGNSA.

This clonotype was recorded at least ten times. The chain couples TRBV27 to TRBJ2-1, with 12 bases identical to TRBD2. Germline CDR1 reads MNHEY; CDR2 reads SMNVEV (reference sequence). This CDR3 has 15 residues. Losses at the gene ends were 3 bases for V and 9 bases for J; bases not matched to a gene: 6. The CDR3 region is CASSFGLAGTTEQFF. In DNA form, the CDR3 reads TGTGCCAGCAGTTTCGGACTAGCGGGAACCACTGAGCAGTTCTTC.